This entry describes one T cell receptor beta chain. The entry originates in a study of blood T cell repertoires in COVID-19. Study overall: Both acute and convalescent COVID-19 samples were obtained from the United States, Italy and Spain. PBMCs, B-cell-depleted T cells, or T cells were the source of the cDNA or gDNA that made up the material.

Germline V gene sequence: CDR1 KGHDR, CDR2 SFDVKD. The CDR3 length is 20 residues. The J segment lost 4 bases and the V segment lost 5 bases, leaving 19 bases of the junction unmatched. In the authors' workflow: Scientists estimated how many nucleated cells there were by amplifying reference gene primers. The data were produced by immunoSEQ multiplex PCR, yet TCRdb's version contains in-frame clones alone and is incomplete. V and J calls and clone size are given by that table; D and trimming were obtained from the DNA. The sample carries 26,000 or so clones, around 90% recorded once. The chain is built from TRBV24-1 and TRBJ2-1, with 10 bases that match TRBD2. Sequenced material: peripheral blood. The sequence derives from a human donor with active COVID-19. The donor label of this sample is uncertain. CDR3: CATSAAGLAGVDGVYNEQFF. The DNA for the CDR3 is TGTGCCACCAGTGCCGCCGGGCTAGCGGGAGTAGATGGGGTTTACAATGAGCAGTTCTTC.